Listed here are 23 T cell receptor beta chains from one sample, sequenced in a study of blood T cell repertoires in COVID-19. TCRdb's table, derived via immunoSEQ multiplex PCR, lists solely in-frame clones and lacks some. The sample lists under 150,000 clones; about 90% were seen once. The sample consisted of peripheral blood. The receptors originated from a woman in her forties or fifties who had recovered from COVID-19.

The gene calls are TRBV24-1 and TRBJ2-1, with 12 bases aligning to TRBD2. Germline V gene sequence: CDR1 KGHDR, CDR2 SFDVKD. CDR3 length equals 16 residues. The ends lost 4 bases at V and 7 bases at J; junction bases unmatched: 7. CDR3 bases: TGTGCCACCAGTGAATGGACTAGCGGGAAGAGAAATGAGCAGTTCTTC. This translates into CATSEWTSGKRNEQFF.

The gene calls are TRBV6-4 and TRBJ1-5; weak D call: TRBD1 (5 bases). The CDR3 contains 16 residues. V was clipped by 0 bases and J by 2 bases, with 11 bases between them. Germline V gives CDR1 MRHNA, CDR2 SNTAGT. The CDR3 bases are TGTGCCAGCAGTGACTCTGGGGGGGTGGGCAATCAGCCCCAGCATTTT. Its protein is CASSDSGGVGNQPQHF.

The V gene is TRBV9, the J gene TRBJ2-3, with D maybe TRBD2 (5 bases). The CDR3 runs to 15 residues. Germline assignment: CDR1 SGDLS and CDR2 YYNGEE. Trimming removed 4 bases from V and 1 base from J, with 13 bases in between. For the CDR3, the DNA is TGTGCCAGCAGCCGAGCGGCTCGCGGCACAGATACGCAGTATTTT. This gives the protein CASSRAARGTDTQYF.

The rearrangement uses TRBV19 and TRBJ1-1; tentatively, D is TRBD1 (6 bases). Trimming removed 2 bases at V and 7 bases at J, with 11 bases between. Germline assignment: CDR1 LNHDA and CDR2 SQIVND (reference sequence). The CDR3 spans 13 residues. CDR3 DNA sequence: TGTGCCAGTAGTATAAACCGGGACAATGAAGCTTTCTTT. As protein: CASSINRDNEAFF.

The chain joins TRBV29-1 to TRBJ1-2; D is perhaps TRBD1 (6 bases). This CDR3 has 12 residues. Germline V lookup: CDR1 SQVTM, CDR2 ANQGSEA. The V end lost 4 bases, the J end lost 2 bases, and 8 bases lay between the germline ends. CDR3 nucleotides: TGCAGCGTTGGGGGGCAGAACTATGGCTACACCTTC. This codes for CSVGGQNYGYTF. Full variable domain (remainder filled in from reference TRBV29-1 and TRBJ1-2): SAVISQKPSRDICQRGTSLTIQCQVDSQVTMMFWYRQQPGQSLTLIATANQGSEATYESGFVIDKFPISRPNLTFSTLTVSNMSPEDSSIYLCSVGGQNYGYTFGSGTRLTVV.

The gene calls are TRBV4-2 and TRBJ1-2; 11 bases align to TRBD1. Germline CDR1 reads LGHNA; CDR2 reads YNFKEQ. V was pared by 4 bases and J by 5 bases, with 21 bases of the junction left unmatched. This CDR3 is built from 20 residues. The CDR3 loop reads CASSRTEAVVLGQGAYGYTF. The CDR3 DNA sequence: TGTGCCAGCAGCCGGACGGAAGCGGTGGTTTTAGGACAGGGGGCTTATGGCTACACCTTC.

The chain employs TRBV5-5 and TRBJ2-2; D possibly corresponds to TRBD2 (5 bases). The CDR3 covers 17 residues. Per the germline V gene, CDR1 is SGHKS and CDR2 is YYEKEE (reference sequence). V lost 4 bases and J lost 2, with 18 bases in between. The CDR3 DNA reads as TGTGCCAGCAGCCCCGCGGGTGGTTCTTTTAACACCGGGGAGCTGTTTTTT. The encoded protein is CASSPAGGSFNTGELFF.

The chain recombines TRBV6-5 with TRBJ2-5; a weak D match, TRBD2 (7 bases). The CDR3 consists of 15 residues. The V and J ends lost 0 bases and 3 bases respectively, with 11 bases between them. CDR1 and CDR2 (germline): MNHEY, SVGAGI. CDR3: CASSYSAGAEETQYF. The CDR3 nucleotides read TGTGCCAGCAGTTACTCTGCGGGGGCAGAAGAGACCCAGTACTTC.

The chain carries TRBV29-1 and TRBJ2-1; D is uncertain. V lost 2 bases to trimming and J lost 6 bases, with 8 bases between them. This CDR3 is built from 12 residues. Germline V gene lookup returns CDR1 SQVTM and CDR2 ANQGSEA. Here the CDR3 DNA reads TGCAGCGTTGAATCGGTGATCAATGAGCAGTTCTTC. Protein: CSVESVINEQFF.

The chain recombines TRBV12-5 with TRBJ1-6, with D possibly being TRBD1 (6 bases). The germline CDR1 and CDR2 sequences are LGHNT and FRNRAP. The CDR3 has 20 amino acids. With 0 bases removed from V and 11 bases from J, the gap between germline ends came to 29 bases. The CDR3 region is CASGLVPLGGGRGFIPPLHF. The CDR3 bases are TGTGCTAGTGGTTTGGTACCCCTTGGCGGGGGGCGCGGCTTCATCCCACCCCTCCACTTT.

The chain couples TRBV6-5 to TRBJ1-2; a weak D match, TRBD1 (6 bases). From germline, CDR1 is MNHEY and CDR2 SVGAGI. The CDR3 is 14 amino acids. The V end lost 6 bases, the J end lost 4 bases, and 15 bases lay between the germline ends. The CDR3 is CASRVSGASYGYTF. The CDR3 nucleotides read TGTGCCAGCAGAGTCTCAGGGGCGAGCTATGGCTACACCTTC.

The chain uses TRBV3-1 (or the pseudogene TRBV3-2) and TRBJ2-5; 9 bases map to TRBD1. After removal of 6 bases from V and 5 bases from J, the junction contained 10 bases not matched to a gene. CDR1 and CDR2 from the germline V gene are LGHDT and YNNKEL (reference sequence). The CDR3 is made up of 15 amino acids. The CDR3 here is CASRKLTGGWETQYF. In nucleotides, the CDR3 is TGTGCCAGCAGAAAACTGACAGGGGGATGGGAGACCCAGTACTTC.

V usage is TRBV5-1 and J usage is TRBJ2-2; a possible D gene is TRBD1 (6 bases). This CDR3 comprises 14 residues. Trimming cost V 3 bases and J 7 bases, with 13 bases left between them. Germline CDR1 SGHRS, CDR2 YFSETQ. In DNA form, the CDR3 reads TGCGCCAGCAGCTACCAACAGGGATACGGGGAGCTGTTTTTT. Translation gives CASSYQQGYGELFF.

CDR3 amino acids: CASSLGQGALGYTF. Written as DNA, the CDR3 is TGCGCCAGCAGCTTGGGACAGGGGGCGCTTGGCTACACCTTC. V is TRBV5-1 and J is TRBJ1-2; the match to TRBD1 covers 10 bases. V lost 0 bases, J lost 7 bases, and 3 bases stayed unmatched. This CDR3 comprises 14 residues. The germline V gene has CDR1 SGHRS and CDR2 YFSETQ.

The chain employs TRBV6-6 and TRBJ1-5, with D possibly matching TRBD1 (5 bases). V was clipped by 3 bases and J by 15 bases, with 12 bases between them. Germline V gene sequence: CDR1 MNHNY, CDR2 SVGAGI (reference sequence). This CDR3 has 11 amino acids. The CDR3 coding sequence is TGTGCCAGCAGTTATGGGGCGACGGGGCATTTT. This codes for CASSYGATGHF.

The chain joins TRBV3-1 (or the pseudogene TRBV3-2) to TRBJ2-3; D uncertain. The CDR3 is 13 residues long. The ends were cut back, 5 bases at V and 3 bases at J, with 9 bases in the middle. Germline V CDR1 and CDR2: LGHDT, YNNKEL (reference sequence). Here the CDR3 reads CASSARLTDTQYF. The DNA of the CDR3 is TGTGCCAGCAGCGCCCGACTTACAGATACGCAGTATTTT.

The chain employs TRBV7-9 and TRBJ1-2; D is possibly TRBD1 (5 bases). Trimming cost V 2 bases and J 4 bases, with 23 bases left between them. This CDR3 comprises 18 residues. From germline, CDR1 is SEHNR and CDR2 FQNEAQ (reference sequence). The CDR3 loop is CASSLFRGREGSGYGYTF. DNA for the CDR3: TGTGCCAGCAGCTTATTTCGGGGCAGGGAGGGGAGCGGCTATGGCTACACCTTC.

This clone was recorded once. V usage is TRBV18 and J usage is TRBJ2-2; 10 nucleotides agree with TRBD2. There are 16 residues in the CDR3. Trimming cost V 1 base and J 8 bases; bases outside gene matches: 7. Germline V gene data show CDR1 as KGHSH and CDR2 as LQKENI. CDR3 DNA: TGTGCCAGCTCACCACTGAGCGGGAGGGCCTCGGGGGAGCTGTTTTTT. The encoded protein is CASSPLSGRASGELFF.

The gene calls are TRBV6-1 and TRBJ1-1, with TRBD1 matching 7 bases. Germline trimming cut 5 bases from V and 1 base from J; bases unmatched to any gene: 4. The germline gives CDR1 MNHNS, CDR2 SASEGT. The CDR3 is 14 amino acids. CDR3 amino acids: CASSYRDRNTEAFF. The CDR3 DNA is TGTGCCAGCAGTTATAGGGACAGGAACACTGAAGCTTTCTTT.

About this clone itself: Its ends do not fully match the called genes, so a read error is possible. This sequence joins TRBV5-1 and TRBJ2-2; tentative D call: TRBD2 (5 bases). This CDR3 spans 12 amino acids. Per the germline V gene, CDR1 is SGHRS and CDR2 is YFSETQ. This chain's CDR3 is CASRFSAGELFF. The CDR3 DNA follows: TGCGCCAGCCGCTTTAGCGCCGGGGAGCTGTTTTTT.

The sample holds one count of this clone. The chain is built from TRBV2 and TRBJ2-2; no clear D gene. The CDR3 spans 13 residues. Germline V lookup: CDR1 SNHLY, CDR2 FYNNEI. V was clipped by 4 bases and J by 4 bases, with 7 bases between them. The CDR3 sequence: CASSVISTGELFF. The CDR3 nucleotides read TGTGCCAGCAGTGTTATTAGCACCGGGGAGCTGTTTTTT. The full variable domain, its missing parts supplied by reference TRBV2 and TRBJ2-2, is EPEVTQTPSHQVTQMGQEVILRCVPISNHLYFYWYRQILGQKVEFLVSFYNNEISEKSEIFDDQFSVERPDGSNFTLKIRSTKLEDSAMYFCASSVISTGELFFGEGSRLTVL.

The CDR3 DNA reads as TGCGCCAGCAGCCGCCTCTCGGGGGGAAGACAGACCCAGTACTTC. This translates into CASSRLSGGRQTQYF. The chain uses TRBV4-1 and TRBJ2-5; TRBD2 matches 7 bases. Germline V gene sequence: CDR1 MGHRA, CDR2 YSYEKL. Trimming took 4 bases from V and 6 from J; bases not matched to a gene: 11. The CDR3 loop spans 15 amino acids.

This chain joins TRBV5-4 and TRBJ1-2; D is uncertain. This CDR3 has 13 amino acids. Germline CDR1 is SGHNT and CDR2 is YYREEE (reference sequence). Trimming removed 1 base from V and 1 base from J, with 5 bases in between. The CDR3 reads CASSLSYNYGYTF. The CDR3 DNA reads TGTGCCAGCAGCTTGTCCTATAACTATGGCTACACCTTC.